The 30 T cell receptor beta chains listed next were all sequenced from one sample in a study of shared clonotypes between healthy human individuals. The protocol was immunoSEQ multiplex PCR, while the TCRdb copy is restricted to in-frame clones and leaves out a portion. This sample has around 1.4 million clones, with roughly 98.5% found just once. The sequenced material came from naive CD4+ T cells sorted from blood. Subset described: CD45RA+ positively selected. Receptors originate from a man under 40 in good health.

The rearrangement uses TRBV7-2 and TRBJ2-7, with 11 bases fitting TRBD2. Germline V gives CDR1 SGHTA, CDR2 FQGNSA. The CDR3 runs 15 residues. With 3 bases clipped from V and 6 bases from J, the junction kept 7 bases outside the gene matches. This CDR3 reads CASSFLTSGIGEQYF. The DNA for the CDR3 is TGTGCCAGCAGCTTCCTGACTAGCGGGATCGGCGAGCAGTACTTC.

This chain uses TRBV11-2 with TRBJ1-1; the D is unclear. This CDR3 contains 12 residues. With 7 bases removed from V and 2 bases from J, the gap between germline ends came to 8 bases. Germline V gives CDR1 SGHAT, CDR2 FQNNGV. CDR3 nucleotides: TGTGCCAGCACTTGGAAAAACACTGAAGCTTTCTTT. Its protein product is CASTWKNTEAFF.

The gene calls are TRBV5-1 and TRBJ2-1; a possible D gene is TRBD2 (6 bases). This CDR3 contains 17 residues. The V and J ends lost 7 bases and 7 bases respectively, with 27 bases between them. The germline V gene has CDR1 SGHRS and CDR2 YFSETQ. The chain's CDR3 is CASRIGAVGGGINEQFF. Written as DNA, the CDR3 is TGCGCCAGCCGAATCGGCGCGGTTGGGGGAGGCATAAATGAGCAGTTCTTC.

This chain uses TRBV5-4 with TRBJ2-1, with 11 nucleotides matching TRBD2. With 5 bases clipped from V and 5 bases from J, the junction kept 6 bases outside the gene matches. CDR1 and CDR2 from the germline V gene are SGHNT and YYREEE (reference sequence). The CDR3 is 15 amino acids. CDR3 residues: CASSGGTSGNNEQFF. CDR3 DNA sequence: TGTGCCAGCAGTGGAGGGACTAGCGGAAACAATGAGCAGTTCTTC.

The V gene is TRBV5-4, the J gene TRBJ2-7, with 11 bases aligning to TRBD2. V dropped 3 bases and J dropped 2; count of bases not matched to a gene: 7. CDR3 size: 16 residues. From germline, CDR1 is SGHNT and CDR2 YYREEE (reference sequence). The CDR3 nucleotides are TGTGCCAGCAGCTCCGGGACTAGCGGTCCCCCCTACGAGCAGTACTTC. It codes for CASSSGTSGPPYEQYF.

Points on this clone: At one boundary the junction diverges from the germline segment, which might be a read error. This chain joins TRBV7-7 and TRBJ2-5; either TRBD1 or TRBD2 may fit D (6 bases each). The germline V gene has CDR1 SSHAT and CDR2 FNYEAQ (reference sequence). This CDR3 comprises 14 residues. CDR3 protein: CASSKNGGGETQYF. The CDR3, as DNA: TGTGCTAGCAGCAAGAACGGGGGCGGGGAGACCCAGTACTTC.

The chain employs TRBV18 and TRBJ1-5; D uncertain. The CDR3 spans 16 residues. Per the germline V gene, CDR1 is KGHSH and CDR2 is LQKENI. The V and J ends lost 2 bases and 4 bases respectively, with 15 bases between them. This chain's CDR3 is CASSPDLETENQPQHF. In DNA form, the CDR3 reads TGTGCCAGCTCACCAGATTTGGAAACAGAGAATCAGCCCCAGCATTTT.

The J gene is TRBJ1-5, the V gene TRBV28; D is unclear. Germline CDR1 is MDHEN and CDR2 is SYDVKM. The V gene lost 6 bases and the J gene lost 4 bases, with 7 bases spanning the gap. There are 12 residues in the CDR3. The DNA of the CDR3 is TGTGCCAGCAGCTTTATTAATCAGCCCCAGCATTTT. It encodes CASSFINQPQHF. Full variable domain (missing parts from reference TRBV28 and TRBJ1-5): DVKVTQSSRYLVKRTGEKVFLECVQDMDHENMFWYRQDPGLGLRLIYFSYDVKMKEKGDIPEGYSVSREKKERFSLILESASTNQTSMYLCASSFINQPQHFGDGTRLSIL.

This chain connects TRBV5-1 to TRBJ1-3, with 7 bases fitting TRBD1. The germline V gene encodes CDR1 SGHRS and CDR2 YFSETQ. The CDR3 totals 16 residues. Trimming removed 2 bases from V and 0 bases from J; junction bases left unmatched: 5. The CDR3 region is CASSLLQGHSGNTIYF. The CDR3, as DNA: TGCGCCAGCAGCTTACTACAGGGGCACTCTGGAAACACCATATATTTT.

The V gene is TRBV6-1, the J gene TRBJ2-7; 7 bases are shared with TRBD2. In germline, CDR1 is MNHNS, CDR2 SASEGT. Trimming at V came to 10 bases and at J to 0 bases, leaving 9 bases not matched to a gene. This CDR3 has 14 residues. The CDR3 DNA follows: TGTGCCACCATACCTCGGGACTACTCCTACGAGCAGTACTTC. Amino acids: CATIPRDYSYEQYF.

The rearrangement uses TRBV28 and TRBJ1-2; perhaps TRBD1 as D (5 bases). V was cut by 4 bases and J by 4 bases, with 16 bases left in between. This CDR3 is 15 amino acids long. CDR1 is MDHEN and CDR2 is SYDVKM in the germline V gene. The CDR3 sequence is CASSSGAGRGYGYTF. CDR3 nucleotide sequence: TGTGCCAGCAGTTCCGGGGCAGGGCGCGGCTATGGCTACACCTTC.

J is TRBJ2-1 and V is TRBV7-9, with a weak D call TRBD2 (6 bases). V was clipped by 1 base and J by 9 bases, with 22 bases between them. In germline, CDR1 is SEHNR, CDR2 FQNEAQ (reference sequence). This CDR3 region has 17 residues. The CDR3 is CASSLVTGAYFNGEQFF. In nucleotides, the CDR3 is TGTGCCAGCAGCTTAGTAACGGGAGCATACTTCAACGGTGAGCAGTTCTTC.

The chain carries TRBV9 and TRBJ2-7, with TRBD2 identical over 11 bases. The CDR3 extends over 15 amino acids. Germline V CDR1 and CDR2: SGDLS, YYNGEE. The V and J ends lost 1 base and 5 bases, in that order; junction bases with no gene match: 5. CDR3 sequence reads: CASSVSTSGTHEQYF. Written as DNA, the CDR3 is TGTGCCAGCAGCGTATCGACTAGCGGGACCCACGAGCAGTACTTC.

This sequence joins TRBV18 and TRBJ1-5; 8 bases are shared with TRBD1. The CDR3 contains 15 residues. The ends lost 1 base at V and 5 bases at J; junction bases unmatched: 4. Germline V gene lookup returns CDR1 KGHSH and CDR2 LQKENI. The CDR3 is CASSPRAGGHQPQHF. The CDR3 nucleotides read TGTGCCAGCTCACCACGGGCAGGGGGCCATCAGCCCCAGCATTTT.

The chain uses TRBV5-4 and TRBJ1-1, with D tentatively TRBD1 (6 bases). This CDR3 spans 14 amino acids. V lost 3 bases to trimming and J lost 4 bases, with 13 bases between them. CDR1 is SGHNT and CDR2 is YYREEE in the germline V gene (reference sequence). The CDR3 reads CASSSTGPVTEAFF. The CDR3 region has the DNA TGTGCCAGCAGCTCTACAGGGCCGGTCACTGAAGCTTTCTTT.

In its sample, this clone was seen once. This chain connects TRBV2 to TRBJ1-5, with TRBD1 identical over 9 bases. This CDR3 has 17 residues. The germline CDR1 and CDR2 sequences are SNHLY and FYNNEI. Trimming at V came to 4 bases and at J to 4 bases, leaving 11 bases not matched to a gene. CDR3 nucleotides: TGTGCCAGCAGTGGCGAGACAGGGGGGTTAAGGAATCAGCCCCAGCATTTT. This encodes CASSGETGGLRNQPQHF. The entire variable domain, with the rest obtained from reference TRBV2 and TRBJ1-5, is as follows: EPEVTQTPSHQVTQMGQEVILRCVPISNHLYFYWYRQILGQKVEFLVSFYNNEISEKSEIFDDQFSVERPDGSNFTLKIRSTKLEDSAMYFCASSGETGGLRNQPQHFGDGTRLSIL.

The chain couples TRBV10-3 to TRBJ1-2, with D unclear. Germline V gives CDR1 ENHRY, CDR2 SYGVKD. This CDR3 has 13 residues. The CDR3 sequence: CGAHSMGNYGYTF. For the CDR3, the DNA is TGTGGGGCTCATTCGATGGGTAACTATGGCTACACCTTC.

As concerns this clone: Other nucleotide sequences from this sample produce the same CDR3. This chain joins TRBV20-1 and TRBJ2-2; D not certain. Germline CDR1 and CDR2: DFQATT and SNEGSKA (reference sequence). The CDR3 sequence is 11 residues long. The germline V and J ends were trimmed by 7 bases and 4 bases, with 7 bases remaining between them. In DNA form, the CDR3 reads TGCAGTGTCAGAAGCACCGGGGAGCTGTTTTTT. It encodes CSVRSTGELFF.

V is TRBV28 and J is TRBJ2-1, with 8 bases identical to TRBD1. Per germline, CDR1 MDHEN and CDR2 SYDVKM. The CDR3 sequence is 15 residues long. V was pared by 6 bases and J by 7 bases, with 11 bases of the junction left unmatched. The CDR3 coding sequence is TGTGCCAGCAGCCAGGGCAGGGGGCTAAAAAATGAGCAGTTCTTC. It codes for CASSQGRGLKNEQFF.

The chain combines TRBV18 with TRBJ2-1; D is perhaps TRBD2 (5 bases). Trimming pared 2 bases from V and 5 bases from J, leaving 16 bases between. CDR3 length: 16 amino acids. CDR1 and CDR2 from the germline V gene are KGHSH and LQKENI. In DNA, the CDR3 is TGTGCCAGCTCACCAGAGGAGGTCGTTATCCACAATGAGCAGTTCTTC. Translation gives CASSPEEVVIHNEQFF.

The sample holds one count of this clone. This chain links TRBV28 with TRBJ2-1; D not resolved. CDR3 length: 12 amino acids. The germline V and J ends were trimmed by 6 bases and 4 bases, with 7 bases remaining between them. Germline loops: CDR1 MDHEN, CDR2 SYDVKM. The CDR3 here is CASSVYYNEQFF. CDR3 DNA: TGTGCCAGCAGCGTGTATTACAATGAGCAGTTCTTC. The full variable domain, in which reference TRBV28 and TRBJ2-1 provide the parts outside the CDR3, is DVKVTQSSRYLVKRTGEKVFLECVQDMDHENMFWYRQDPGLGLRLIYFSYDVKMKEKGDIPEGYSVSREKKERFSLILESASTNQTSMYLCASSVYYNEQFFGPGTRLTVL.

The chain couples TRBV28 to TRBJ2-2; D possibly corresponds to TRBD2 (6 bases). V was clipped by 5 bases and J by 7 bases, with 17 bases between them. This CDR3 contains 15 residues. Germline CDR1 MDHEN, CDR2 SYDVKM. Here the CDR3 DNA reads TGTGCCAGCAGTGCGCCCTCCGGGGGTGGCGGGGAGCTGTTTTTT. Protein product: CASSAPSGGGGELFF.

CDR3: CASSFQGIHYGYTF. CDR3 coding DNA: TGTGCCAGCAGTTTTCAGGGAATCCACTATGGCTACACCTTC. The J gene is TRBJ1-2, the V gene TRBV28, with a possible D match to TRBD1 (5 bases). Germline CDR1 reads MDHEN; CDR2 reads SYDVKM. The CDR3 totals 14 residues. V lost 3 bases and J 3 bases, leaving 11 bases between the germline ends.

This chain links TRBV29-1 with TRBJ2-7, with D tentatively TRBD1 or TRBD2 (5 bases each). Germline CDR1 reads SQVTM; CDR2 reads ANQGSEA. V was trimmed by 4 bases and J by 2 bases, leaving 12 bases between them. This CDR3 region has 13 residues. Here the CDR3 DNA reads TGCAGCGTTGGCCGGGACCTTGCCTACGAGCAGTACTTC. Residues: CSVGRDLAYEQYF.

A note on this clone: In the same sample, other DNA sequences code for this CDR3. The V call is TRBV14, the J call TRBJ2-7, with TRBD2 matching over 8 bases. The V and J ends lost 1 base and 6 bases, in that order; junction bases with no gene match: 2. Looked up from germline, CDR1 is SGHDN and CDR2 is FVKESK. The CDR3 loop spans 13 amino acids. The CDR3 reads CASSQVLAGEQYF. CDR3 DNA: TGTGCCAGCAGCCAAGTCCTAGCGGGCGAGCAGTACTTC.

The rearrangement uses TRBV12-5 and TRBJ1-1; maybe TRBD1 (6 bases). The CDR3 runs 13 residues. V lost 6 bases, J lost 4 bases, and 12 bases lay in between. Germline V gives CDR1 LGHNT, CDR2 FRNRAP. The CDR3 protein is CASGQGFGTEAFF. The CDR3 DNA is TGTGCTAGTGGACAGGGCTTCGGCACTGAAGCTTTCTTT.

The chain is built from TRBV19 and TRBJ1-5; tentatively, D is TRBD1 (5 bases). The CDR3 spans 15 residues. CDR1 is LNHDA and CDR2 is SQIVND in the germline V gene (reference sequence). Trimming cost V 3 bases and J 2 bases, with 11 bases left between them. CDR3 DNA: TGTGCCAGTAGTATGGCAGGGAGCGGCAATCAGCCCCAGCATTTT. Translation: CASSMAGSGNQPQHF.

The CDR3 spells CASSQEGTNQETQYF. The CDR3 coding sequence is TGCGCCAGCAGCCAAGAAGGGACTAACCAAGAGACCCAGTACTTC. The chain has TRBV4-3 and TRBJ2-5; 7 positions agree with TRBD2. The germline CDR1 and CDR2 sequences are LGHNA and YSLEER. The CDR3 consists of 15 residues. The ends lost 0 bases at V and 0 bases at J; junction bases unmatched: 1.

V gene TRBV5-1 combines with J gene TRBJ2-1; 9 bases line up with TRBD2. The germline gives CDR1 SGHRS, CDR2 YFSETQ. Trimming at V came to 4 bases and at J to 0 bases, leaving 11 bases not matched to a gene. This CDR3 spans 18 amino acids. The CDR3 protein is CASSGVAGVRGSYNEQFF. CDR3 DNA sequence: TGCGCCAGCAGCGGGGTAGCGGGAGTGAGGGGCTCCTACAATGAGCAGTTCTTC.

The genes are TRBV5-1 and TRBJ2-5; no reliable D call. CDR1 and CDR2 (germline): SGHRS, YFSETQ. V was trimmed by 0 bases and J by 4 bases, leaving 16 bases between them. The CDR3 has 16 residues. CDR3 amino acids: CASSLVVDRSAETQYF. The CDR3, as DNA: TGCGCCAGCAGCTTGGTAGTAGACCGCTCGGCAGAGACCCAGTACTTC.